Reported below is one T cell receptor beta chain. Its antigen is unknown. This CDR3 region has 18 residues. CDR1 is SGHAT, CDR2 FQNNGV, per germline. This record comes from a study of T cells expressing NK-cell markers. General study points: There were a handful of donors in whom these clonotypes also led the CD3+CD56-NKG2C+ fraction. Evidence did not settle whether expanded NKG2C+ T cell clones targeted HCMV. Top CD8+ clonotypes included the dominant CD3+CD56+NKG2C+ clonotypes in six donors.

Synthesis of TCR beta cDNA relied on 5'RACE template switching carrying UMIs. Following a re-call of the 5' RACE reads, TCRdb has one entry per CDR3 protein and lacks DNA. The table counts 450,000 to 600,000 distinct CDR3 sequences; around 3.3% lies in the top ten. This clonotype originated in a young man in good health. V usage is TRBV11-2 and J usage is TRBJ2-4; with no DNA, the TCRdb D assignment of TRBD2 cannot be verified. Sequencing used blood T cells: a sorted CD56 or NKG2C T cell subset, CD4+ or CD8+ T cells, or bulk PBMC T cells (not recorded which). The chain's CDR3 is CASSPLRGGVGDKNIQYF.